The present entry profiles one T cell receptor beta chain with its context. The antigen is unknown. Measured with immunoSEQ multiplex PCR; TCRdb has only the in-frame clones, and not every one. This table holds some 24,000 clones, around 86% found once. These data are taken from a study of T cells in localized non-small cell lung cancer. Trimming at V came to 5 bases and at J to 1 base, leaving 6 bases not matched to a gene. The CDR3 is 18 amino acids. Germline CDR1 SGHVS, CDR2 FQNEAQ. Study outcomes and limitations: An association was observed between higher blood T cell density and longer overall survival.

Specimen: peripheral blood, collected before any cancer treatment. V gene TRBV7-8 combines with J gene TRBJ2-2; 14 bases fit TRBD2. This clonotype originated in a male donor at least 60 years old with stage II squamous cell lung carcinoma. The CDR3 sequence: CASSRGTSGGLNTGELFF. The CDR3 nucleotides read TGTGCCAGCAGCCGTGGGACTAGCGGGGGCCTGAACACCGGGGAGCTGTTTTTT.